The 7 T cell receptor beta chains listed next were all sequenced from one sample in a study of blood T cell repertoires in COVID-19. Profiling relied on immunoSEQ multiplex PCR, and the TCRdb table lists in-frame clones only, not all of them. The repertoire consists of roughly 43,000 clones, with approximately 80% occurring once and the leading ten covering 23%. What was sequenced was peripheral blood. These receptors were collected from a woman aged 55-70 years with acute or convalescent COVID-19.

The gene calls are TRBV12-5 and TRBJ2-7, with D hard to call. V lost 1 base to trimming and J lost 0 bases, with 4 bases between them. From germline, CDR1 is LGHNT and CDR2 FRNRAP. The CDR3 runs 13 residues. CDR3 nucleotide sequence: TGTGCTAGTGGTTTGGGCGACTCCTACGAGCAGTACTTC. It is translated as CASGLGDSYEQYF.

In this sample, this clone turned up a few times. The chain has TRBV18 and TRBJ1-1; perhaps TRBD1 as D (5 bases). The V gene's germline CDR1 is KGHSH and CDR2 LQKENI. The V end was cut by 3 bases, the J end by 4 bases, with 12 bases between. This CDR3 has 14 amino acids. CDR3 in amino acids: CASSPKGQSTEAFF. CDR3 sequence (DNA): TGTGCCAGCTCACCGAAGGGGCAGAGCACTGAAGCTTTCTTT.

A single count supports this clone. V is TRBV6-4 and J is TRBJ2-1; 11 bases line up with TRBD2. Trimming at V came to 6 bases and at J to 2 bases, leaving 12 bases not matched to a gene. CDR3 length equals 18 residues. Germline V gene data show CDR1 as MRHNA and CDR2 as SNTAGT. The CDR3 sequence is CASSPGLAVGDTYNEQFF. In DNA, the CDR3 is TGTGCCAGCAGCCCGGGACTAGCGGTGGGGGATACCTACAATGAGCAGTTCTTC.

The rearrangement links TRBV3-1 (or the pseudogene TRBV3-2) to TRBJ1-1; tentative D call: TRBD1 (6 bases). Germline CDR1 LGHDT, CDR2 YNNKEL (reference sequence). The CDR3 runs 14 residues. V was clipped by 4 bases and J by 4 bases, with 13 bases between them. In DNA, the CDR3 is TGTGCCAGCAGCCCAGCTCAGGGGATCACTGAAGCTTTCTTT. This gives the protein CASSPAQGITEAFF.

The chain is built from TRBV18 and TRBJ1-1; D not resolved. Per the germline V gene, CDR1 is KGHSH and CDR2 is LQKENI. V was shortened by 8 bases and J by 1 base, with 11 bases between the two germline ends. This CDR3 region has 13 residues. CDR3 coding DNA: TGTGCCAGCACAAGCACAGCGAACACTGAAGCTTTCTTT. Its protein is CASTSTANTEAFF.

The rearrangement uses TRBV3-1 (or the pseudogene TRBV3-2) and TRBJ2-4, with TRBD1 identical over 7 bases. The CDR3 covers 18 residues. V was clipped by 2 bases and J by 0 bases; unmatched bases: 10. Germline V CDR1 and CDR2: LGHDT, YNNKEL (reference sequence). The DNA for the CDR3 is TGTGCCAGCAGCCAAACGGACAGGCAGTACATAGCCAAAAACATTCAGTACTTC. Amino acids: CASSQTDRQYIAKNIQYF.

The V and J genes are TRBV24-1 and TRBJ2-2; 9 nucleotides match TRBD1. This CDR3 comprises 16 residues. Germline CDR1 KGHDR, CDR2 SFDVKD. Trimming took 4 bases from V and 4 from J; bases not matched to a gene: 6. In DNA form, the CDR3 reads TGTGCCACCAGTGACGCCGGGACAGGGAGCACCGGGGAGCTGTTTTTT. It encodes CATSDAGTGSTGELFF.